The rows below give T cell receptor beta chains drawn from one sample of a study of T cell changes during pregnancy in multiple sclerosis. Clones were sequenced by immunoSEQ multiplex PCR, and TCRdb holds only the in-frame ones, with some missing. The table has about 31,000 clones, over 75% seen once. The material sequenced was CD8+ T cells from peripheral blood mononuclear cells, taken in the second trimester of pregnancy. The receptors derive from a female donor with multiple sclerosis, enrolled in a pregnancy study. Each CDR3 is given with its conserved first and last residue. A D gene is named only where the DNA matches it firmly. The size field is filled for only some rows; it gives once, few, many or a size class.

CDR3: CASSLGRAAETQYF; DNA: TGTGCTAGCAGCTTGGGGAGGGCCGCAGAGACCCAGTACTTC; D: TRBD2; size: -; V: TRBV7-7; J: TRBJ2-5
CDR3: CASSHTSSLAYEQYF; DNA: TGTGCCAGCAGTCATACTAGTTCTCTTGCCTACGAGCAGTACTTC; D: -; size: -; V: TRBV27; J: TRBJ2-7
CDR3: CASSVPGLAGGAYEQYF; DNA: TGTGCCAGCAGCGTGCCGGGACTAGCGGGCGGAGCCTACGAGCAGTACTTC; D: TRBD2; size: -; V: TRBV5-4; J: TRBJ2-7
CDR3: CASSLDRDGLGYTF; DNA: TGTGCCAGCAGTCTGGACAGGGACGGTTTGGGCTACACCTTC; D: TRBD1; size: -; V: TRBV28; J: TRBJ1-2
CDR3: CASSLAGKGSYEQYF; DNA: TGTGCCAGCAGCTTGGCTGGGAAGGGGTCCTACGAGCAGTACTTC; D: -; size: -; V: TRBV5-4; J: TRBJ2-7
CDR3: CASSQDAQEAYNEQFF; DNA: TGTGCCAGCAGCCAAGATGCCCAGGAGGCCTACAATGAGCAGTTCTTC; D: -; size: -; V: TRBV4-2; J: TRBJ2-1
CDR3: CASSLELAGTGELFF; DNA: TGTGCCAGCAGCTTGGAACTAGCTGGGACCGGGGAGCTGTTTTTT; D: -; size: -; V: TRBV5-4; J: TRBJ2-2
CDR3: CASSPPPGLAGVTGELFF; DNA: TGTGCTAGCAGCCCGCCCCCGGGACTAGCGGGAGTAACCGGGGAGCTGTTTTTT; D: TRBD2; size: -; V: TRBV7-7; J: TRBJ2-2
CDR3: CASSPPPGRGEQFF; DNA: TGTGCCAGCAGTCCCCCCCCCGGTCGGGGTGAGCAGTTCTTC; D: -; size: -; V: TRBV27; J: TRBJ2-1
CDR3: CASSPSTGVGYTF; DNA: TGTGCCAGCAGCCCCTCGACAGGGGTAGGCTACACCTTC; D: TRBD1; size: -; V: TRBV7-9; J: TRBJ1-2
CDR3: CASSDLGTGYGGYTF; DNA: TGTGCCAGCAGCGACCTAGGTACAGGGTACGGTGGCTACACCTTC; D: -; size: -; V: TRBV7-9; J: TRBJ1-2
CDR3: CASSPTGGTDTQYF; DNA: TGTGCCAGCAGTCCGACAGGGGGCACAGATACGCAGTATTTT; D: TRBD1; size: -; V: TRBV6-4; J: TRBJ2-3
CDR3: CASSPFGYGYTF; DNA: TGTGCCAGCAGTCCCTTCGGGTACGGCTACACCTTC; D: -; size: -; V: TRBV28; J: TRBJ1-2
CDR3: CSVELQYSYEQYF; DNA: TGCAGCGTTGAGTTACAGTACTCCTACGAGCAGTACTTC; D: -; size: once; V: TRBV29-1; J: TRBJ2-7